This T cell receptor beta chain stems from a study of shared clonotypes between healthy human individuals. Study information: CD4 naive and memory got three plates each, CD8 naive two, CD8 memory one. Study outcomes and limitations: Some clonotypes were shared by all four sorted-subset donors, while others were not shared. The non-shared ones had lower generation probabilities than the shared ones. Naive CD4 clonotypes were shared across a few donors at approximately 5.3%.

Note on this clone: Its antigen remains unidentified.

Sequencing was performed with immunoSEQ multiplex PCR; in TCRdb, only in-frame clones are kept and a portion is missing. This sample carries hundreds of thousands of clones, 95% of them seen once, and the ten largest clones take approximately 0.11%. Naive CD8 populations comprised CD45RO-negative cells positively selected for CCR7, excluding terminally differentiated effector memory CD45RA+ cells. Germline V gives CDR1 MNHEY, CDR2 SMNVEV (reference sequence). This CDR3 comprises 14 residues. V was cut by 2 bases and J by 3 bases, with 11 bases left in between. The chain carries TRBV27 and TRBJ2-7; D uncertain. The source material was naive CD8+ T cells sorted from blood. The receptor was derived from a woman aged 30 to 39 in good health. The CDR3 DNA reads TGTGCCAGCAGTTTAGGGCAGGTCGGCTACGAGCAGTACTTC. As protein: CASSLGQVGYEQYF.